This T cell receptor (beta chain) was recovered during a study of identical twins. CDR3 length: 13 residues. V was clipped by 2 bases and J by 5 bases, with 9 bases between them. Looked up from germline, CDR1 is MNHEY and CDR2 is SVGAGI. TCRdb fed the 5' RACE reads into MiXCR, producing one record per CDR3 protein. The sample records about 300,000 distinct CDR3 sequences, roughly an eighth being singletons. The same data also went into a second study, on yellow fever vaccine responses in identical twins.

Specimen: CD8+ T cells sorted from blood. The chain uses TRBV6-5 and TRBJ2-5; D call uncertain. This receptor was identified in a woman between 18 and 29 years old in good health. As DNA, the CDR3 is TGTGCCAGCAGTTACGGTGGGTTGGAGACCCAGTACTTC. Translating gives CASSYGGLETQYF.